The 31 T cell receptor beta chains listed next were all sequenced from one sample in a study of CXCR3-negative and CXCR3-positive naive CD8 T cells. Study-level points and caveats: Against CXCR3-negative naive cells, CXCR3-positive naive cells showed more hydrophobic TRB CDR3s.

The libraries of TRB cDNA were prepared using 5' RACE with UMI labels. TCRdb reprocessed the 5' RACE reads and keeps a single row for each CDR3 protein, giving no DNA. In all, the sample yields around 120,000 distinct CDR3 sequences. These TCRs' antigens remain unknown. Specimen: naive CXCR3+ CD8+ T cells from blood. Subset denoted: CD45RO-CCR7+CD27+CD95- naive CD8+ T cells expressing CXCR3 (TNR3+). These receptor sequences come from a human donor in good health. Some clones in this sample may be carry-over from other donors' samples.

The V gene is TRBV29-1, the J gene TRBJ2-4; there is no DNA to check the TCRdb D call of TRBD2. The CDR3 contains 17 residues. CDR1 and CDR2 (germline): SQVTM, ANQGSEA. The CDR3 region is CSARGEMTSGAKNIQYF. Full variable domain (missing parts from reference TRBV29-1 and TRBJ2-4): SAVISQKPSRDICQRGTSLTIQCQVDSQVTMMFWYRQQPGQSLTLIATANQGSEATYESGFVIDKFPISRPNLTFSTLTVSNMSPEDSSIYLCSARGEMTSGAKNIQYFGAGTRLSVL.

V usage is TRBV6-1 and J usage is TRBJ2-1. Germline V gives CDR1 MNHNS, CDR2 SASEGT. This CDR3 is built from 14 residues. This chain's CDR3 is CASSEVNTYNEQFF.

The chain employs TRBV24-1 and TRBJ2-3; TCRdb selects TRBD2, and the lack of DNA leaves this call unchecked. Germline V gene data show CDR1 as KGHDR and CDR2 as SFDVKD. The CDR3 contains 15 residues. CDR3 protein: CATSDDRTTGDTQYF.

The V gene is TRBV19, the J gene TRBJ2-1. CDR1 and CDR2 (germline): LNHDA, SQIVND (reference sequence). This CDR3 comprises 13 residues. CDR3 loop: CASSVGYYNEQFF.

V usage is TRBV28 and J usage is TRBJ1-2; TCRdb's assignment of TRBD1 cannot be checked, as there is no DNA. The CDR3 is 14 residues long. Germline V gene data show CDR1 as MDHEN and CDR2 as SYDVKM. This CDR3 reads CASSLAPGGYGYTF.

The CDR3 here is CASSESGGETQYF. The J gene is TRBJ2-5, the V gene TRBV25-1. The germline V gene has CDR1 MGHDK and CDR2 SYGVNS. The CDR3 length is 13 residues.

This chain uses TRBV20-1 with TRBJ1-5; TCRdb lists TRBD1, though no DNA is available to test this call. Germline lookup yields CDR1 DFQATT and CDR2 SNEGSKA (reference sequence). This CDR3 region has 15 residues. The CDR3 sequence is CSARVRGGGNQPQHF.

The CDR3 here is CASSLGRGTTYNEQFF. The rearrangement joins TRBV7-9 to TRBJ2-1. The germline CDR1 and CDR2 sequences are SEHNR and FQNEAQ (reference sequence). The CDR3 length is 16 residues.

V and J are TRBV6-2 or TRBV6-3 and TRBJ2-3; without DNA, the TCRdb call of TRBD1 cannot be checked. CDR3 length: 18 amino acids. In germline, CDR1 is MNHEY, CDR2 SVGEGT. This CDR3 reads CASSRYTPRDPRTDTQYF.

V is TRBV7-6 and J is TRBJ2-3; TCRdb returns TRBD2, unconfirmable since there is no DNA. CDR1 is SGHVS and CDR2 is FNYEAQ in the germline V gene. The CDR3 is made up of 17 amino acids. CDR3: CASSLESLGTLADTQYF.

The CDR3 spells CSVLQWALPNEQFF. The V and J genes are TRBV29-1 and TRBJ2-1; lacking DNA, the TRBD1 call made by TCRdb goes unchecked. The CDR3 has 14 residues. The germline V gene has CDR1 SQVTM and CDR2 ANQGSEA.

The rearrangement links TRBV6-1 to TRBJ2-7. Germline V gene sequence: CDR1 MNHNS, CDR2 SASEGT. The CDR3 has 12 amino acids. CDR3: CASSDSGYEQYF.

This CDR3 is CASSYSVQGSSYEQYF. The chain links TRBV7-9 to TRBJ2-7. The germline CDR1 and CDR2 sequences are SEHNR and FQNEAQ (reference sequence). The CDR3 runs 16 residues.

This chain uses TRBV29-1 with TRBJ2-7. The CDR3 runs 12 residues. Germline CDR1 reads SQVTM; CDR2 reads ANQGSEA. Here the CDR3 reads CSVRRGVYEQYF.

The chain couples TRBV20-1 to TRBJ1-2. Germline-derived CDR1 and CDR2 are DFQATT and SNEGSKA (reference sequence). CDR3 length: 11 amino acids. The CDR3 loop reads CSARGVDGYTF.

The chain uses TRBV27 and TRBJ1-2. Germline V gives CDR1 MNHEY, CDR2 SMNVEV (reference sequence). The CDR3 runs 13 residues. The CDR3 here is CASSLGRLRGYTF.

The V call is TRBV20-1, the J call TRBJ2-1; as DNA is missing, the TRBD2 call by TCRdb cannot be tested. The CDR3 covers 20 residues. Germline V gene sequence: CDR1 DFQATT, CDR2 SNEGSKA (reference sequence). CDR3 loop: CSARVAVLAGGLSSYNEQFF.

CDR3 sequence: CASSGTGATNEKLFF. The chain joins TRBV12-3 or TRBV12-4 to TRBJ1-4; TCRdb indicates TRBD1, and absent DNA this call remains unverified. This CDR3 spans 15 amino acids.

The V gene is TRBV7-2, the J gene TRBJ2-2. The V gene's germline CDR1 is SGHTA and CDR2 FQGNSA. CDR3 size: 12 residues. CDR3 region: CASTLNAGELFF.

The chain has TRBV5-1 and TRBJ2-2; TCRdb lists TRBD1, though no DNA is available to test this call. The germline V gene has CDR1 SGHRS and CDR2 YFSETQ. This CDR3 is 16 amino acids long. CDR3 sequence: CASSFGQGGDTGELFF.

The rearrangement uses TRBV6-4 and TRBJ1-5; the D gene TCRdb calls, TRBD1, cannot be checked with no DNA. CDR3 size: 13 residues. CDR1 MRHNA and CDR2 SNTAGT come from the germline V gene. CDR3: CASSRDSNQPQHF.

This chain joins TRBV30 and TRBJ1-2; the D call of TRBD1 rests on TCRdb alone, since no DNA is present to check it. CDR3 size: 14 residues. The germline V gene has CDR1 GTSNPN and CDR2 SVGIG (reference sequence). The CDR3 here is CAWEGGGLNYGYTF.

The chain couples TRBV11-2 to TRBJ2-1. The CDR3 consists of 12 residues. Germline V lookup: CDR1 SGHAT, CDR2 FQNNGV. CDR3: CASSSVGDEQFF.

This chain connects TRBV5-1 to TRBJ2-2; TCRdb's assignment of TRBD2 cannot be checked, as there is no DNA. Germline V gene lookup returns CDR1 SGHRS and CDR2 YFSETQ. This CDR3 has 17 amino acids. CDR3 region: CASSIGLAGVVAGELFF.

This sequence joins TRBV27 and TRBJ2-1; the D call from TCRdb, TRBD2, cannot be confirmed without DNA. From germline, CDR1 is MNHEY and CDR2 SMNVEV (reference sequence). This CDR3 contains 15 residues. CDR3 in amino acids: CASTRSGRGDNEQFF.

This chain joins TRBV4-1 and TRBJ2-7; TCRdb indicates TRBD2, and absent DNA this call remains unverified. This CDR3 spans 15 amino acids. The V gene's germline CDR1 is MGHRA and CDR2 YSYEKL. Here the CDR3 reads CASSQDKGGTSEQYF.

CDR3 amino acids: CASSLGVGDEQFF. J is TRBJ2-1 and V is TRBV7-6. This CDR3 contains 13 residues. Germline V gene lookup returns CDR1 SGHVS and CDR2 FNYEAQ. Using reference TRBV7-6 and TRBJ2-1 for the parts outside the CDR3, the full variable domain is GAGVSQSPRYKVTKRGQDVALRCDPISGHVSLYWYRQALGQGPEFLTYFNYEAQQDKSGLPNDRFSAERPEGSISTLTIQRTEQRDSAMYRCASSLGVGDEQFFGPGTRLTVL.

The chain carries TRBV30 and TRBJ1-1. This CDR3 region has 14 residues. CDR1 and CDR2 (germline): GTSNPN, SVGIG (reference sequence). This CDR3 is CAWAGWRQDTEAFF.

The chain joins TRBV6-2 or TRBV6-3 to TRBJ2-1. The CDR3 sequence is 14 residues long. Germline V CDR1 and CDR2: MNHEY, SVGEGT. CDR3 loop: CASSYSPSYNEQFF.

The V and J genes are TRBV29-1 and TRBJ2-7; the D call from TCRdb, TRBD1, cannot be confirmed without DNA. This CDR3 region has 14 residues. Germline loops: CDR1 SQVTM, CDR2 ANQGSEA. CDR3 protein: CSVNEAGNYYEQYF.

V is TRBV7-2 and J is TRBJ1-2; the D gene TCRdb calls, TRBD1, cannot be checked with no DNA. CDR1 and CDR2 from the germline V gene are SGHTA and FQGNSA. There are 15 residues in the CDR3. CDR3 sequence reads: CASSLTGGFDYGYTF.